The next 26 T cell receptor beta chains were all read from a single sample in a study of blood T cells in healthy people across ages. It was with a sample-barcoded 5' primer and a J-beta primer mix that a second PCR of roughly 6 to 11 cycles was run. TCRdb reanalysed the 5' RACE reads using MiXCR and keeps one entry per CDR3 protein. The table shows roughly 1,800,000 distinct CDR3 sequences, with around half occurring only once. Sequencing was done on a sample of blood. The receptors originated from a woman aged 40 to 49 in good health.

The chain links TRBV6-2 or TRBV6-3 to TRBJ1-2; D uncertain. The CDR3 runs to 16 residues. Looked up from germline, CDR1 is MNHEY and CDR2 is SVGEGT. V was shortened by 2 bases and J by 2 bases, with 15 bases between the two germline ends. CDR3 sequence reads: CASSYDTVDLNYGYTF. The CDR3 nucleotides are TGTGCCAGCAGTTACGACACAGTAGATCTCAACTATGGCTACACCTTC.

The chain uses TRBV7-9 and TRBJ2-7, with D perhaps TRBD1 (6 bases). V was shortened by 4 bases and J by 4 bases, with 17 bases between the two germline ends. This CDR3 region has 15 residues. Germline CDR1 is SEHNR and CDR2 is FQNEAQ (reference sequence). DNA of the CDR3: TGTGCCAGCAGCTCCTTACAGACAGGTTTTTACGAGCAGTACTTC. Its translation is CASSSLQTGFYEQYF.

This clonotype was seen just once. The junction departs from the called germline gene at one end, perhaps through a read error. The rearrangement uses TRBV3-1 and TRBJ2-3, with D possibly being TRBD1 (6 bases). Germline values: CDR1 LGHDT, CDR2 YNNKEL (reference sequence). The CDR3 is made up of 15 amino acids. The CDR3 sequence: CASSQGQGYTDMQYF. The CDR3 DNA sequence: TGTGCCAGCAGCCAGGGGCAGGGGTACACAGATATGCAGTATTTT.

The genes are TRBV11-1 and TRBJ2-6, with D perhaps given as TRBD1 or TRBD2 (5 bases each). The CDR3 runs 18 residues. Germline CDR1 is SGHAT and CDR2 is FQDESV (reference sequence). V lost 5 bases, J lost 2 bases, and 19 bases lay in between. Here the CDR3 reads CASSPRDGAFPGANVLTF. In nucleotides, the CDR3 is TGTGCCAGCAGCCCCAGGGACGGAGCTTTTCCTGGGGCCAACGTCCTGACTTTC.

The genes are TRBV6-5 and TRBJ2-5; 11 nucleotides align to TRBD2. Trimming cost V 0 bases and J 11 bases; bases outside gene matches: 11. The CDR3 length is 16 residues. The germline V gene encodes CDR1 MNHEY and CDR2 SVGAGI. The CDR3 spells CASSYSGSSGGSPQYF. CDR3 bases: TGTGCCAGCAGTTACTCGGGGTCTAGCGGGGGGAGTCCGCAGTACTTC.

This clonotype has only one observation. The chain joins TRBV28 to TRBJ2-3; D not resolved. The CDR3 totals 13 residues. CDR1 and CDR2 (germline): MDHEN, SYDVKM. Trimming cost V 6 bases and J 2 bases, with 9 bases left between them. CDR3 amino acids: CASSRPHTDTQYF. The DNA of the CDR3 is TGTGCCAGCAGCCGACCACACACAGATACGCAGTATTTT.

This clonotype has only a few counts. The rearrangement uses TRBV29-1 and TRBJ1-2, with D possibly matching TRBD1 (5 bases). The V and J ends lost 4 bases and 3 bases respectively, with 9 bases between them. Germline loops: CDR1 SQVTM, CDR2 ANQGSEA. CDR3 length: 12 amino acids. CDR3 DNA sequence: TGCAGCGTTGCTGCCAGGGACTATGGCTACACCTTC. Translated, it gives CSVAARDYGYTF.

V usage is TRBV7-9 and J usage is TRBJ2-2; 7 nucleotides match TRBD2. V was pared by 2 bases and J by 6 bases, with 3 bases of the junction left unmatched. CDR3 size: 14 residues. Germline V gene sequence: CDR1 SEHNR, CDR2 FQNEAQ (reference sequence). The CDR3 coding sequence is TGTGCCAGCAGCTTACTGACTAGCTCCGGGGAGCTGTTTTTT. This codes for CASSLLTSSGELFF.

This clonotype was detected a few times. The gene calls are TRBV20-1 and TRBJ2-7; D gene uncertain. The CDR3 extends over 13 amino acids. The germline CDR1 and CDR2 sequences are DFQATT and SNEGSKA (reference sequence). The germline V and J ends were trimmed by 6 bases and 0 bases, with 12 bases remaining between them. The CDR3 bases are TGCAGTGCCGCGGAAGAGAGCTCCTACGAGCAGTACTTC. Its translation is CSAAEESSYEQYF.

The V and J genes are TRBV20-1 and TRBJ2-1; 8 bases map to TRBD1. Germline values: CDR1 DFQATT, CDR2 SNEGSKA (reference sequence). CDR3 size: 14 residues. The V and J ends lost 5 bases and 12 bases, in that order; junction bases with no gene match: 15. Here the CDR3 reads CSAPGTGSELWQFF. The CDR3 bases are TGCAGTGCTCCCGGGACAGGTAGTGAGCTATGGCAGTTCTTC.

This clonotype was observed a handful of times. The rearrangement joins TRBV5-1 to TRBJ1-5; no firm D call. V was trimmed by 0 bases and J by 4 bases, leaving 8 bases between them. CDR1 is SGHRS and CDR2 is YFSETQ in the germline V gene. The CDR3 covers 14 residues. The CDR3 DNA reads TGCGCCAGCAGCTTGGACAGTCGAAATCAGCCCCAGCATTTT. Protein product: CASSLDSRNQPQHF.

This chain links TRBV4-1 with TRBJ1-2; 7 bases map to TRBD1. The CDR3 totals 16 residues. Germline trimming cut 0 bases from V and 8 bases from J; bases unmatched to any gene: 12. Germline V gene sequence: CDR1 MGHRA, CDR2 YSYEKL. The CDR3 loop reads CASSQDRTGANGGYTF. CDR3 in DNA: TGCGCCAGCAGCCAAGACAGAACAGGGGCGAATGGGGGCTACACCTTC.

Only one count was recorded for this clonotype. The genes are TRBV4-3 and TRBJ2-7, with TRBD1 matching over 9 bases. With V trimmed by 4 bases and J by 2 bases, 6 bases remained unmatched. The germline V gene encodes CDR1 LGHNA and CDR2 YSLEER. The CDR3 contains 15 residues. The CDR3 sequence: CASSRTRDRAYEQYF. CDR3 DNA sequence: TGCGCCAGCAGCCGCACCCGGGACAGGGCCTACGAGCAGTACTTC.

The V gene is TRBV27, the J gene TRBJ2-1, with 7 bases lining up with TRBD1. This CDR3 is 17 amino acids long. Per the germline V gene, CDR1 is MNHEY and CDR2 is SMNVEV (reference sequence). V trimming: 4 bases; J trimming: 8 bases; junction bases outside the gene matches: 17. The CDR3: CASSSLSTGYGLDEQFF. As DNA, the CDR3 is TGTGCCAGCAGTTCCCTCTCGACAGGGTATGGGCTCGATGAGCAGTTCTTC.

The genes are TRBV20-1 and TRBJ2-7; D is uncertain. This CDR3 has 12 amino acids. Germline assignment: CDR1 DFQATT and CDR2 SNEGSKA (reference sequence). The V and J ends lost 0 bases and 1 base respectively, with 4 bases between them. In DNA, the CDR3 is TGCAGTGCTAGAGAATTTTCCTACGAGCAGTACTTC. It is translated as CSAREFSYEQYF.

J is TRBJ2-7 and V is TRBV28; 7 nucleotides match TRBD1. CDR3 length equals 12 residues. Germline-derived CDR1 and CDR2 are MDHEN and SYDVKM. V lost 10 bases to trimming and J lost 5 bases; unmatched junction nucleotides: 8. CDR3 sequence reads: CATRDSSHEQYF. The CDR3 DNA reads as TGTGCCACCCGGGACAGTAGCCACGAGCAGTACTTC.

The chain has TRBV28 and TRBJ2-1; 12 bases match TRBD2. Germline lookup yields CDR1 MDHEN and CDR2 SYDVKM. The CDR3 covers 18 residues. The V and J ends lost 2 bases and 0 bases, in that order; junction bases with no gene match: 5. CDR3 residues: CASSLGSSGGASYNEQFF. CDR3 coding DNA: TGTGCCAGCAGTTTAGGGTCTAGCGGGGGGGCCTCCTACAATGAGCAGTTCTTC. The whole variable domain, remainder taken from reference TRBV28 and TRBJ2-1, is DVKVTQSSRYLVKRTGEKVFLECVQDMDHENMFWYRQDPGLGLRLIYFSYDVKMKEKGDIPEGYSVSREKKERFSLILESASTNQTSMYLCASSLGSSGGASYNEQFFGPGTRLTVL.

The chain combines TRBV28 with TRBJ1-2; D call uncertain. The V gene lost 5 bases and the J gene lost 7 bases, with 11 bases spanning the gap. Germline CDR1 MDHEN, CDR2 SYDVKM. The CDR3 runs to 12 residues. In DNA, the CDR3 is TGTGCCAGCAGTAGAGGGCCTTTTGGCTACACCTTC. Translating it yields CASSRGPFGYTF.

The CDR3: CSVGGTGNEKLFF. CDR3 DNA sequence: TGCAGCGTTGGCGGAACGGGAAATGAAAAACTGTTTTTT. The chain is built from TRBV29-1 and TRBJ1-4; D is unclear. V was trimmed by 4 bases and J by 5 bases, leaving 11 bases between them. Germline lookup yields CDR1 SQVTM and CDR2 ANQGSEA. This CDR3 spans 13 amino acids.

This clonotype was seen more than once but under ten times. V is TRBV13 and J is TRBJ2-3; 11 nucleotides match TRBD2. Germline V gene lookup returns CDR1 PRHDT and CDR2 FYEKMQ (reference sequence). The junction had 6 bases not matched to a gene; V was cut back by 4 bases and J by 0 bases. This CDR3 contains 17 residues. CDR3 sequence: CASSSGLAVSSTDTQYF. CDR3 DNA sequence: TGTGCCAGCAGCTCGGGACTAGCGGTTTCTAGCACAGATACGCAGTATTTT.

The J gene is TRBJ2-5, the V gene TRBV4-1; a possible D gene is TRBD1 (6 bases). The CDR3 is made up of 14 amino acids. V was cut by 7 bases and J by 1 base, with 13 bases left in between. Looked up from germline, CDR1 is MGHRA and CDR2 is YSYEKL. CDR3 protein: CASILGQPQETQYF. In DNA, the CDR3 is TGCGCCAGCATCCTTGGACAGCCCCAAGAGACCCAGTACTTC.

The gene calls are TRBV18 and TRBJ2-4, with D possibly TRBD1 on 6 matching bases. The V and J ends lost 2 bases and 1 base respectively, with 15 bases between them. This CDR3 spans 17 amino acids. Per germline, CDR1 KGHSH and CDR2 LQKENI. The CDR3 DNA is TGTGCCAGCTCACCAACACAGGGTACCACGGCCAAAAACATTCAGTACTTC. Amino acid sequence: CASSPTQGTTAKNIQYF.

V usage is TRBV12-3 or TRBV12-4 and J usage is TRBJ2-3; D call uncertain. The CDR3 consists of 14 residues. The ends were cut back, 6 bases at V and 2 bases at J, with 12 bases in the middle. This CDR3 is CASSPELVTDTQYF. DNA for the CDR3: TGTGCCAGCAGCCCCGAGTTAGTCACAGATACGCAGTATTTT.

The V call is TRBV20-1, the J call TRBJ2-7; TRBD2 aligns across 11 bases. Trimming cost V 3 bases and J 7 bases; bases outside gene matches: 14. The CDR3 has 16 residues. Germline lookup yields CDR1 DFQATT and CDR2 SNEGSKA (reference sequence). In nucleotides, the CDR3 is TGCAGTGCTAGGTCATTAGCGGGGGGGCCGAGTGGGGAGCAGTACTTC. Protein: CSARSLAGGPSGEQYF.

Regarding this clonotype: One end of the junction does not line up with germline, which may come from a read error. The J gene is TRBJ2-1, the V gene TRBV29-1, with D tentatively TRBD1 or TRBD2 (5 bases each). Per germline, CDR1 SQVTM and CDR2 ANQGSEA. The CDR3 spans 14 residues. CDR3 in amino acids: CSVVGPGSYIEQFF. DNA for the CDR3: TGCAGCGTTGTAGGCCCAGGGAGTTACATTGAGCAGTTCTTC.

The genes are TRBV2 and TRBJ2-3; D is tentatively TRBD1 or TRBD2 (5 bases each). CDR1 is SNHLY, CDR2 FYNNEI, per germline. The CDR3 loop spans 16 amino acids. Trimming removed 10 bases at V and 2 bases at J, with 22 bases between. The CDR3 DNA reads TGTGCCACCCCGGGGACCGAACTAGGTCACACAGATACGCAGTATTTT. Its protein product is CATPGTELGHTDTQYF.